This T cell receptor beta chain was found in a study of CD8 T cells in ankylosing spondylitis. Whole-study results and caveats: A TCR beta motif of eight or nine highly homologous variants seemed to mark ankylosing spondylitis blood.

Points on this clonotype: Its specificity is unknown.

TCRdb analysed the 5' RACE reads with MiXCR anew, one entry per CDR3 protein. Of roughly 230,000 distinct CDR3 sequences listed, 15% to 20% are singletons. Trimming took 5 bases from V and 2 from J, leaving 14 bases between them. CDR1 is SGHRS and CDR2 is YFSETQ in the germline V gene. The CDR3 is 14 amino acids. Specimen: blood, either unsorted or a sorted T cell fraction (not recorded which). This TCR was recovered from a male donor with ankylosing spondylitis or in good health (not recorded which). The gene calls are TRBV5-1 and TRBJ2-7, with D tentatively TRBD1 (5 bases). CDR3 in amino acids: CASRPSPTAYEQYF. CDR3 nucleotide sequence: TGCGCCAGCAGACCTTCTCCGACAGCCTACGAGCAGTACTTC.